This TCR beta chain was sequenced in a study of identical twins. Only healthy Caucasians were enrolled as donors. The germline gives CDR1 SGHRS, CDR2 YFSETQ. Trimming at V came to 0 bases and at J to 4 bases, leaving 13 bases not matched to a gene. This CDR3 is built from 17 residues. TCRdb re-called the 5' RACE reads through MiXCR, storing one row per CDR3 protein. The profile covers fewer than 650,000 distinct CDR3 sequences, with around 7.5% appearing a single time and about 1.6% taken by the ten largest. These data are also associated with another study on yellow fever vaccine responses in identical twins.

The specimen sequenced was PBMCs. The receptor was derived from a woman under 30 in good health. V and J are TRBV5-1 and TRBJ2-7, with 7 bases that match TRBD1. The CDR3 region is CASSLAPSRGSAYEQYF. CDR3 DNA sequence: TGCGCCAGCAGCTTGGCGCCCTCCAGGGGGTCGGCTTACGAGCAGTACTTC.